This TCR beta chain was retrieved from a study of T cell responses to AZD1222 COVID-19 vaccine. Regarding this clone: Its matching antigen is unknown.

CDR3 length: 16 residues. Germline V gene lookup returns CDR1 SGHTA and CDR2 FQGTGA. V shed 5 bases, J shed 4 bases, and the junction held 8 bases outside the gene matches. Profiled with immunoSEQ multiplex PCR; TCRdb holds only in-frame clones, not every one. The sample shows 140,000 to 150,000 clones, 93% of them seen only once. Study-level findings and limits: Only a handful of individuals given AZD1222 were seropositive at baseline.

The rearrangement uses TRBV7-3 and TRBJ2-2, with TRBD1 matching 9 bases. The sequencing here drew on peripheral blood, taken on day 0 of AZD1222 vaccination. The sequence derives from an adult in good health. The CDR3 region is CASSTGGTGSTGELFF. The CDR3 DNA follows: TGTGCCAGCAGCACCGGTGGGACAGGGAGCACCGGGGAGCTGTTTTTT.